The 16 T cell receptor beta chains below come from one sample, sequenced in a study of blood T cell repertoires in COVID-19. Profiling relied on immunoSEQ multiplex PCR, and the TCRdb table lists in-frame clones only, not all of them. The top ten hold around 2.9% of the sample, which has around 180,000 clones, roughly 70% seen once. The sequenced material came from peripheral blood. All receptors come from a woman over 75 with acute or convalescent COVID-19.

The CDR3 region has the DNA TGTGCCAGCAGTTCCCAACCCGGGACAGGGGTAGAAAAACTGTTTTTT. Translation: CASSSQPGTGVEKLFF. This chain connects TRBV6-5 to TRBJ1-4; 10 bases map to TRBD1. V was clipped by 4 bases and J by 8 bases; unmatched bases: 10. Looked up from germline, CDR1 is MNHEY and CDR2 is SVGAGI. The CDR3 extends over 16 amino acids.

This clone was counted only a few times. Here the CDR3 DNA reads TGTGCCAGCAGCTCCACCTCTAGCGGGAGGGCCTACGAGCAGTACTTC. Amino acid sequence: CASSSTSSGRAYEQYF. The chain is built from TRBV11-2 and TRBJ2-7, with TRBD2 matching 12 bases. This CDR3 comprises 16 residues. V dropped 4 bases and J dropped 2; count of bases not matched to a gene: 6. Germline values: CDR1 SGHAT, CDR2 FQNNGV.

The genes are TRBV28 and TRBJ1-5; D gene unclear. V dropped 7 bases and J dropped 7 bases, with 11 bases sitting between them. CDR1 MDHEN and CDR2 SYDVKM come from the germline V gene. CDR3 length: 12 residues. CDR3 sequence reads: CASTGEGQPQHF. For the CDR3, the DNA is TGTGCCAGCACCGGGGAAGGGCAGCCCCAGCATTTT.

The chain combines TRBV27 with TRBJ2-3, with 15 bases matching TRBD2. The CDR3 runs 18 residues. Trimming cost V 5 bases and J 1 base; bases outside gene matches: 7. The germline gives CDR1 MNHEY, CDR2 SMNVEV (reference sequence). The CDR3 here is CASSLYRTSGRGTDTQYF. The DNA of the CDR3 is TGTGCCAGCAGTCTCTATCGGACTAGCGGGAGGGGCACAGATACGCAGTATTTT.

The chain employs TRBV30 and TRBJ2-3; unclear D gene. Trimming stripped 0 bases from V and 9 bases from J, with 13 bases between. The CDR3 is 13 amino acids. The V gene's germline CDR1 is GTSNPN and CDR2 SVGIG (reference sequence). The CDR3 protein is CAWSVTKSGTQYF. The CDR3 nucleotides are TGTGCCTGGAGTGTGACCAAGTCCGGGACGCAGTATTTT.

The chain joins TRBV7-2 to TRBJ1-1, with 7 bases that match TRBD1. Germline loops: CDR1 SGHTA, CDR2 FQGNSA. The CDR3 runs to 15 residues. Trimming cost V 1 base and J 4 bases; bases outside gene matches: 6. As DNA, the CDR3 is TGTGCCAGCAGCTTAGTAGGGGGCGCATCCACTGAAGCTTTCTTT. It is translated as CASSLVGGASTEAFF.

The rearrangement uses TRBV20-1 and TRBJ1-1; 8 bases fit TRBD1. V trimming: 3 bases; J trimming: 11 bases; junction bases outside the gene matches: 11. Germline values: CDR1 DFQATT, CDR2 SNEGSKA (reference sequence). The CDR3 loop spans 13 amino acids. CDR3 nucleotide sequence: TGCAGTGCTAGTAGGACAGGGTCGAATACGGCTTTCTTT. This sequence encodes CSASRTGSNTAFF.

The J gene is TRBJ2-2, the V gene TRBV19, with a tentative D call TRBD2 (6 bases). Trimming removed 7 bases at V and 7 bases at J, with 16 bases between. CDR3 size: 14 residues. CDR1 and CDR2 (germline): LNHDA, SQIVND (reference sequence). DNA for the CDR3: TGTGCCAGTAACGAGGGAGGAGAGGTCGGGGAGCTGTTTTTT. Protein product: CASNEGGEVGELFF. The full variable domain, its missing parts supplied by reference TRBV19 and TRBJ2-2, is DGGITQSPKYLFRKEGQNVTLSCEQNLNHDAMYWYRQDPGQGLRLIYYSQIVNDFQKGDIAEGYSVSREKKESFPLTVTSAQKNPTAFYLCASNEGGEVGELFFGEGSRLTVL.

The V call is TRBV5-1, the J call TRBJ1-5, with 7 positions matching TRBD1. There are 17 residues in the CDR3. The V segment lost 3 bases and the J segment 0 bases; nucleotides outside the gene matches: 9. Germline-derived CDR1 and CDR2 are SGHRS and YFSETQ. The CDR3 is CASSSGTDPYSNQPQHF. The CDR3, as DNA: TGCGCCAGCAGCTCCGGGACAGATCCATATAGCAATCAGCCCCAGCATTTT.

The chain has TRBV28 and TRBJ2-2; the D gene is possibly TRBD2 (5 bases). V shed 6 bases and J shed 7 bases, with 12 bases lying between them. Germline loops: CDR1 MDHEN, CDR2 SYDVKM. The CDR3 extends over 13 amino acids. This chain's CDR3 is CASRLPGNGELFF. CDR3 in DNA: TGTGCCAGCAGACTCCCGGGGAACGGGGAGCTGTTTTTT.

This CDR3 reads CASSIEYGNGYTF. For the CDR3, the DNA is TGTGCCAGTAGTATAGAGTACGGGAATGGCTACACCTTC. The rearrangement joins TRBV19 to TRBJ1-2; D uncertain. This CDR3 region has 13 residues. Trimming removed 0 bases at V and 6 bases at J, with 8 bases between. Germline V gene sequence: CDR1 LNHDA, CDR2 SQIVND (reference sequence). The full variable domain, rest sourced from reference TRBV19 and TRBJ1-2, is DGGITQSPKYLFRKEGQNVTLSCEQNLNHDAMYWYRQDPGQGLRLIYYSQIVNDFQKGDIAEGYSVSREKKESFPLTVTSAQKNPTAFYLCASSIEYGNGYTFGSGTRLTVV.

The chain joins TRBV18 to TRBJ2-1; 12 nucleotides match TRBD2. CDR1 is KGHSH, CDR2 LQKENI, per germline. CDR3 length equals 17 residues. Trimming cost V 3 bases and J 2 bases; bases outside gene matches: 5. CDR3 sequence: CASSPRTSGTTYNEQFF. CDR3 nucleotide sequence: TGTGCCAGCTCACCTAGGACTAGCGGGACTACCTACAATGAGCAGTTCTTC.

Only one count was recorded for this clone. The V call is TRBV18, the J call TRBJ1-1; D may be TRBD1 (6 bases). Between the trimmed V and J ends, which lost 2 bases and 1 base, there was a span of 14 bases. This CDR3 comprises 16 residues. The V gene's germline CDR1 is KGHSH and CDR2 LQKENI. The CDR3 coding sequence is TGTGCCAGCTCACCATTAGCGACAGGTGGGAACACTGAAGCTTTCTTT. Translated: CASSPLATGGNTEAFF.

The rearrangement joins TRBV6-5 to TRBJ1-5; 8 nucleotides line up with TRBD1. Germline trimming cut 6 bases from V and 2 bases from J; bases unmatched to any gene: 6. This CDR3 has 15 amino acids. The germline V gene encodes CDR1 MNHEY and CDR2 SVGAGI. The CDR3 region is CASRATGVGNQPQHF. CDR3 nucleotides: TGTGCCAGCAGGGCGACAGGGGTCGGCAATCAGCCCCAGCATTTT.

The chain links TRBV3-1 (or the pseudogene TRBV3-2) to TRBJ2-7, with TRBD2 as a possible D gene (6 bases). V was pared by 5 bases and J by 9 bases, with 20 bases between. The CDR3 runs to 14 residues. Germline V lookup: CDR1 LGHDT, CDR2 YNNKEL (reference sequence). CDR3 bases: TGTGCCAGCAGCTTGGCGGGACCTGCTCGGGGGCAGTACTTC. Its protein is CASSLAGPARGQYF.

This clone is a singleton in its sample. The rearrangement joins TRBV2 to TRBJ1-4; D possibly corresponds to TRBD1 (6 bases). The V end was cut by 4 bases, the J end by 2 bases, with 8 bases between. Germline CDR1 SNHLY, CDR2 FYNNEI. There are 14 residues in the CDR3. CDR3 sequence (DNA): TGTGCCAGCAGTGTACAGGGTACTAATGAAAAACTGTTTTTT. This gives the protein CASSVQGTNEKLFF.